This T cell receptor beta chain was identified during a study of shared clonotypes between healthy human individuals. For the study at large: Three CD4 naive, three CD4 memory, two CD8 naive and one CD8 memory plate were used per donor. Study results and limitations: Relative to clonotypes present in all four donors, those not shared had lower generation probabilities. Larger estimated richness was generally seen in naive subsets than in memory subsets. Approximately 5.3% was the fraction of naive CD4 clonotypes found shared across a few donors.

Profiled with immunoSEQ multiplex PCR; TCRdb holds only in-frame clones, not every one. Found here are a few hundred thousand clones, 73% of them singletons; the top ten hold more than 9%. Trimming shortened V by 5 bases and J by 2 bases, and 5 bases separated the two germline ends. Per the germline V gene, CDR1 is DFQATT and CDR2 is SNEGSKA (reference sequence). The CDR3 is 11 amino acids. As concerns this clone: What it binds is unknown.

This clonotype was obtained from a man in his thirties or forties in good health. The specimen sequenced was memory CD4+ T cells sorted from blood. The subset was: CD45RA-negative fraction. This chain links TRBV20-1 with TRBJ2-3; D gene unclear. The CDR3 spells CSAGITDTQYF. CDR3 nucleotides: TGCAGTGCTGGGATCACAGATACGCAGTATTTT.